This TCR beta chain was captured by sequencing in a study of T cells in localized non-small cell lung cancer. Trimming pared 0 bases from V and 0 bases from J, leaving 11 bases between. The CDR3 spans 16 residues. Per the germline V gene, CDR1 is SGHNT and CDR2 is YENEEA. The table came from immunoSEQ multiplex PCR; TCRdb's copy has only in-frame clones and leaves some out. The sample has 2,500 to 3,000 clones; less than 30% are singletons. In its sample, this clone ranks as large. The receptor was isolated from an older male donor with stage II lung adenocarcinoma. This material consisted of normal lung tissue next to the tumor, taken before any cancer treatment. The gene calls are TRBV11-3 and TRBJ1-1; D possibly corresponds to TRBD1 (5 bases). The CDR3, as DNA: TGTGCCAGCAGCTTAGAGTCAGGGCCCATGAACACTGAAGCTTTCTTT. Protein: CASSLESGPMNTEAFF. Filled out from reference TRBV11-3 and TRBJ1-1, the complete variable domain reads EAGVVQSPRYKIIEKKQPVAFWCNPISGHNTLYWYLQNLGQGPELLIRYENEEAVDDSQLPKDRFSAERLKGVDSTLKIQPAELGDSAVYLCASSLESGPMNTEAFFGQGTRLTVV.